These 18 T cell receptor beta chains were all obtained from the same sample, sequenced in a study of T-cell reconstitution after alpha-beta-depleted transplantation in children. Unique molecular identifiers were built into the TCRbeta library. TCRdb re-analysed the PCR reads in MiXCR, keeping a single row per CDR3 protein. The data show approximately 510,000 distinct CDR3 sequences, around 17% seen once. The sample here was PBMCs from the stem cell graft donor, taken from the stem cell graft. Source of these receptors: a human donor who donated a stem cell graft to a child with acute lymphoblastic leukemia.

On this clonotype itself: A read error may be the cause here, since a much bigger clone is one base away. This sequence joins TRBV12-3 or TRBV12-4 and TRBJ1-2; D remains ambiguous. The CDR3 consists of 11 residues. For the CDR3, the DNA is TGTGCCAGCAGTTTGGTCTATGGCAACACCTTC. Its translation: CASSLVYGNTF.

As to this clonotype: One end of the junction fails to match germline, which may point to a read error. This chain joins TRBV3-1 and TRBJ2-3; D is unclear. The CDR3 runs to 19 residues. Germline lookup yields CDR1 LGHDT and CDR2 YNNKEL (reference sequence). CDR3 nucleotides: TGTGCCAGCTGCCAAGTTGGTGGGTTGTTCCACCCTAGCACAGATACGCAGTATTTT. It translates to CASCQVGGLFHPSTDTQYF.

The chain is built from TRBV7-8 and TRBJ2-5; 11 bases map to TRBD2. The CDR3 is 16 amino acids. Trimming at V came to 4 bases and at J to 5 bases, leaving 9 bases not matched to a gene. Germline CDR1 and CDR2: SGHVS and FQNEAQ. CDR3 bases: TGTGCCAGCAGCTCAGCATTAGCGGGAGGGCCGGAGACCCAGTACTTC. As protein: CASSSALAGGPETQYF. Using reference TRBV7-8 and TRBJ2-5 for the parts outside the CDR3, the full variable domain is GAGVSQSPRYKVAKRGQDVALRCDPISGHVSLFWYQQALGQGPEFLTYFQNEAQLDKSGLPSDRFFAERPEGSVSTLKIQRTQQEDSAVYLCASSSALAGGPETQYFGPGTRLLVL.

The chain carries TRBV14 and TRBJ1-4; TRBD1 is a possible D gene (5 bases). The V gene lost 4 bases and the J gene lost 4 bases, with 10 bases spanning the gap. From germline, CDR1 is SGHDN and CDR2 FVKESK. The CDR3 length is 14 residues. CDR3 amino acids: CASSPRGNNEKLFF. The DNA for the CDR3 is TGTGCCAGCAGCCCCCGGGGGAATAATGAAAAACTGTTTTTT.

This clonotype occurred a few times. Here the CDR3 reads CASSQGVGTINNEQFF. The CDR3 nucleotides read TGTGCCAGCAGCCAAGGGGTCGGGACAATCAACAATGAGCAGTTCTTC. V gene TRBV4-2 combines with J gene TRBJ2-1, with D perhaps matching TRBD1 (6 bases). There are 16 residues in the CDR3. Deletions cut 1 base from V and 5 bases from J, with 15 bases between. Germline loops: CDR1 LGHNA, CDR2 YNFKEQ.

This clonotype was detected many times. The chain couples TRBV15 to TRBJ2-1; no clear D. V gave up 0 bases and J gave up 2 bases, with 14 bases separating them. Germline values: CDR1 LNHNV, CDR2 YYDKDF (reference sequence). The CDR3 runs 17 residues. DNA of the CDR3: TGTGCCACCAGCAGAGATTCCCCCGGGTTGGCCTACAATGAGCAGTTCTTC. This sequence encodes CATSRDSPGLAYNEQFF.

Only a few counts were recorded for this clonotype. V gene TRBV5-1 combines with J gene TRBJ2-6; D assignment may be TRBD1 or TRBD2 (5 bases each). V dropped 4 bases and J dropped 1 base, with 18 bases sitting between them. This CDR3 has 18 amino acids. CDR1 is SGHRS and CDR2 is YFSETQ in the germline V gene. CDR3 nucleotide sequence: TGCGCCAGCAGCGGACGGGGCAGCATCTTTTCTGGGGCCAACGTCCTGACTTTC. It is translated as CASSGRGSIFSGANVLTF. The full variable domain, in which reference TRBV5-1 and TRBJ2-6 provide the parts outside the CDR3, is KAGVTQTPRYLIKTRGQQVTLSCSPISGHRSVSWYQQTPGQGLQFLFEYFSETQRNKGNFPGRFSGRQFSNSRSEMNVSTLELGDSALYLCASSGRGSIFSGANVLTFGAGSRLTVL.

J is TRBJ1-1 and V is TRBV5-5; D gene uncertain. Germline CDR1 and CDR2: SGHKS and YYEKEE (reference sequence). Deletions cut 4 bases from V and 1 base from J, with 11 bases between. This CDR3 is 14 amino acids long. CDR3 sequence: CASSGWTGNTEAFF. The CDR3 DNA follows: TGTGCCAGCAGCGGCTGGACGGGGAACACTGAAGCTTTCTTT.

The table lists this clonotype with a few counts. The chain combines TRBV7-9 with TRBJ2-2; the D gene is possibly TRBD2 (6 bases). Per germline, CDR1 SEHNR and CDR2 FQNEAQ (reference sequence). The CDR3 loop spans 15 amino acids. Trimming took off 3 bases at V and 4 bases at J, with 12 bases between the two ends. CDR3 nucleotides: TGTGCCAGCAGCTTTCCTAGCGAGGGCACCGGGGAGCTGTTTTTT. Protein sequence: CASSFPSEGTGELFF.

The rearrangement links TRBV6-1 to TRBJ2-5; 7 bases map to TRBD1. CDR3 size: 15 residues. Germline CDR1 and CDR2: MNHNS and SASEGT. With 8 bases clipped from V and 5 bases from J, the junction kept 14 bases outside the gene matches. The CDR3 nucleotides are TGTGCCAGCTGCCCCGGGAACAGGGGCTGGGAGACCCAGTACTTC. This sequence encodes CASCPGNRGWETQYF.

The rearrangement links TRBV10-3 to TRBJ1-5; D uncertain. Germline V gene lookup returns CDR1 ENHRY and CDR2 SYGVKD. Deletions cut 5 bases from V and 0 bases from J, with 5 bases between. There are 13 residues in the CDR3. CDR3 in DNA: TGTGCCATCAGTAGGGATAGCAATCAGCCCCAGCATTTT. Translating it yields CAISRDSNQPQHF.

CDR3 nucleotides: TGTGCCAGCAGTCCAATACTACGGAATCAAGAGACCCAGTACTTC. This translates into CASSPILRNQETQYF. V and J are TRBV27 and TRBJ2-5; D unresolved. Germline V gene lookup returns CDR1 MNHEY and CDR2 SMNVEV (reference sequence). Deletions cut 5 bases from V and 2 bases from J, with 15 bases between. This CDR3 contains 15 residues.

This clonotype was observed a few times. This chain joins TRBV5-1 and TRBJ2-3, with D tentatively TRBD2 (6 bases). Germline loops: CDR1 SGHRS, CDR2 YFSETQ. V was trimmed by 1 base and J by 5 bases, leaving 14 bases between them. This CDR3 is 15 amino acids long. The CDR3 region has the DNA TGCGCCAGCAGCTTGCGGGAGTTCATGATAGATACGCAGTATTTT. Its translation: CASSLREFMIDTQYF.

The V call is TRBV12-3 or TRBV12-4, the J call TRBJ2-7, with 7 bases aligning to TRBD1. The CDR3 has 14 amino acids. V shed 5 bases, J shed 3 bases, and the junction held 7 bases outside the gene matches. CDR3: CASSPPDRVYEQYF. In DNA, the CDR3 is TGTGCCAGCAGTCCTCCTGACAGGGTCTACGAGCAGTACTTC.

The chain uses TRBV5-1 and TRBJ2-2; D is possibly TRBD1 or TRBD2 (5 bases each). Germline assignment: CDR1 SGHRS and CDR2 YFSETQ. The CDR3 sequence is 16 residues long. V was clipped by 4 bases and J by 1 base, with 14 bases between them. CDR3 residues: CASSLSPGLNTGELFF. The CDR3 coding sequence is TGCGCCAGCAGCCTATCACCGGGGCTGAACACCGGGGAGCTGTTTTTT.

This clonotype has only a few counts. This sequence joins TRBV11-2 and TRBJ1-4; D is uncertain. The CDR3 spans 16 residues. V was pared by 1 base and J by 7 bases, with 16 bases between. Looked up from germline, CDR1 is SGHAT and CDR2 is FQNNGV. In DNA form, the CDR3 reads TGTGCCAGCAGCTTAGGCCGGGCCAGGATTATTGAAAAACTGTTTTTT. Its translation is CASSLGRARIIEKLFF.

This clonotype was counted a few times. The chain is built from TRBV4-1 and TRBJ2-1; the match to TRBD2 covers 8 bases. The CDR3 totals 15 residues. Germline loops: CDR1 MGHRA, CDR2 YSYEKL. Unmatched junction bases numbered 14, after V lost 7 bases and J lost 9 bases. The CDR3 region has the DNA TGCGCCAGCACCCTACATAGCGGGGCGGGCGGTGAGCAGTTCTTC. Protein sequence: CASTLHSGAGGEQFF.

This clonotype came up a few times. The rearrangement links TRBV5-1 to TRBJ2-4; 8 bases fit TRBD2. The trim removed 8 bases at V and 1 base at J, leaving 17 bases unmatched. Germline CDR1 reads SGHRS; CDR2 reads YFSETQ. The CDR3 is 18 amino acids. CDR3 sequence: CASWSGGTIRGAKNIQYF. The DNA for the CDR3 is TGCGCCAGTTGGTCGGGAGGGACGATCCGGGGCGCCAAAAACATTCAGTACTTC.